A single sample is the source of the 27 T cell receptor beta chains below, sequenced in a study of shared clonotypes between healthy human individuals. Using immunoSEQ multiplex PCR, the repertoire was profiled, and TCRdb retains in-frame clones only, with some absent. The sample includes approximately 740,000 clones, 80% to 95% of them seen just once. Terminally differentiated effector memory CD45RA+ cells were excluded from the naive CD8 cells, which were CD45RO-negative and positively selected for CCR7. Source material: naive CD8+ T cells sorted from blood. The receptor source for this set is a man between 25 and 39 years old in good health.

The chain's CDR3 is CASSLDRYEQYF. The CDR3 DNA reads as TGTGCCAGCAGCCTAGACAGGTACGAGCAGTACTTC. The rearrangement joins TRBV13 to TRBJ2-7, with a possible D match to TRBD1 (6 bases). The germline gives CDR1 PRHDT, CDR2 FYEKMQ (reference sequence). V lost 5 bases, J lost 4 bases, and 9 bases lay in between. This CDR3 is 12 amino acids long.

V is TRBV19 and J is TRBJ2-1; TRBD2 matches at 9 bases. The CDR3 contains 15 residues. CDR1 and CDR2 (germline): LNHDA, SQIVND (reference sequence). V lost 1 base, J lost 8 bases, and 6 bases stayed unmatched. CDR3 loop: CASSIGGGRAHEQFF. The CDR3 nucleotides are TGTGCCAGTAGTATAGGTGGCGGGAGGGCCCATGAGCAGTTCTTC.

The rearrangement links TRBV27 to TRBJ2-7, with D possibly matching TRBD2 (6 bases). Trimming removed 5 bases from V and 4 bases from J, with 12 bases in between. CDR3 length: 13 residues. The germline gives CDR1 MNHEY, CDR2 SMNVEV (reference sequence). CDR3 sequence: CASSPGLPYEQYF. In nucleotides, the CDR3 is TGTGCCAGCAGTCCCGGACTACCATACGAGCAGTACTTC.

The chain recombines TRBV28 with TRBJ2-7; the D is unclear. Trimming pared 4 bases from V and 2 bases from J, leaving 18 bases between. CDR3 length: 16 residues. Per the germline V gene, CDR1 is MDHEN and CDR2 is SYDVKM. The CDR3 region is CASSSPLTVRTYEQYF. CDR3 coding DNA: TGTGCCAGCAGTTCTCCGCTAACAGTCCGGACCTACGAGCAGTACTTC.

This CDR3 reads CAWSVGRGPYEQYF. In nucleotides, the CDR3 is TGTGCCTGGAGTGTGGGCAGGGGCCCCTACGAGCAGTACTTC. The chain recombines TRBV30 with TRBJ2-7; weak D call: TRBD1 (6 bases). The length of the CDR3 is 14 residues. Trimming cost V 0 bases and J 2 bases, with 11 bases left between them. CDR1 is GTSNPN, CDR2 SVGIG, per germline (reference sequence).

This clone was seen just once. The chain has TRBV2 and TRBJ2-3; TRBD2 is a possible D gene (6 bases). The CDR3 length is 14 residues. In germline, CDR1 is SNHLY, CDR2 FYNNEI. Trimming left V 7 bases short and J 0 bases short, with 11 bases between. The CDR3 DNA is TGTGCCAGCATCGAAGGGACTAGCACAGATACGCAGTATTTT. Its translation: CASIEGTSTDTQYF.

This rearrangement joins TRBV14 to TRBJ2-1; 9 bases fit TRBD2. The germline V gene encodes CDR1 SGHDN and CDR2 FVKESK. Losses at the gene ends were 4 bases for V and 4 bases for J; bases not matched to a gene: 5. This CDR3 region has 15 residues. CDR3 nucleotides: TGTGCCAGCAGCCGGGCGACTAGCGGATACAATGAGCAGTTCTTC. It is translated as CASSRATSGYNEQFF.

The chain is built from TRBV7-3 and TRBJ1-2, with D maybe TRBD1 (5 bases). The CDR3 is 15 amino acids. Trimming left V 5 bases short and J 1 base short, with 14 bases between. Germline assignment: CDR1 SGHTA and CDR2 FQGTGA. The CDR3 DNA reads as TGTGCCAGCAGCCCCATGGGGGGGGGTAACTATGGCTACACCTTC. Protein product: CASSPMGGGNYGYTF.

This chain connects TRBV7-8 to TRBJ1-5; D might be TRBD1 (5 bases). The CDR3 totals 18 residues. Germline V CDR1 and CDR2: SGHVS, FQNEAQ. V dropped 1 base and J dropped 9 bases, with 25 bases sitting between them. DNA for the CDR3: TGTGCCAGCAGCTTAGAGACCCCAAGGGGAGGGCATCGCGGGCCCCAGCATTTT. This translates into CASSLETPRGGHRGPQHF.

The CDR3 reads CASSLASGSWQYF. DNA for the CDR3: TGTGCCAGCAGCTTAGCGTCAGGGAGTTGGCAGTATTTT. The chain employs TRBV13 and TRBJ2-3; the D call may be TRBD1 or TRBD2 (5 bases each). CDR3 length: 13 residues. V lost 1 base to trimming and J lost 11 bases, with 13 bases between them. CDR1 and CDR2 from the germline V gene are PRHDT and FYEKMQ (reference sequence).

The chain uses TRBV7-9 and TRBJ1-1; D call uncertain. V lost 8 bases, J lost 4 bases, and 11 bases lay in between. Per germline, CDR1 SEHNR and CDR2 FQNEAQ (reference sequence). This CDR3 region has 12 residues. The CDR3 DNA is TGTGCCAGCTCGAGGGCGGCCACTGAAGCTTTCTTT. As protein: CASSRAATEAFF. Full variable domain (rest looked up from reference TRBV7-9 and TRBJ1-1): DTGVSQNPRHKITKRGQNVTFRCDPISEHNRLYWYRQTLGQGPEFLTYFQNEAQLEKSRLLSDRFSAERPKGSFSTLEIQRTEQGDSAMYLCASSRAATEAFFGQGTRLTVV.

The V gene is TRBV27, the J gene TRBJ1-2, with TRBD1 identical over 10 bases. This CDR3 contains 16 residues. Losses at the gene ends were 3 bases for V and 3 bases for J; bases not matched to a gene: 7. CDR1 and CDR2 from the germline V gene are MNHEY and SMNVEV (reference sequence). CDR3 nucleotides: TGTGCCAGCAGTTTCCGGGACAGGGGCAGAGACTATGGCTACACCTTC. It specifies CASSFRDRGRDYGYTF.

This clone has a single count. V and J are TRBV28 and TRBJ1-2; no clear D. This CDR3 contains 15 residues. Germline V gene sequence: CDR1 MDHEN, CDR2 SYDVKM. The ends were cut back, 2 bases at V and 3 bases at J, with 13 bases in the middle. The CDR3 nucleotides are TGTGCCAGCAGTTTACTAGTGTCAGTCCACTATGGCTACACCTTC. This codes for CASSLLVSVHYGYTF.

V gene TRBV4-3 combines with J gene TRBJ2-7, with TRBD1 matching 10 bases. Germline lookup yields CDR1 LGHNA and CDR2 YSLEER. The CDR3 is 16 amino acids. J was trimmed by 7 bases and V by 0 bases; bases with no gene match: 9. CDR3 in DNA: TGCGCCAGCAGCCAAGATCCGACAGGGGGCCGTGAGGAGCAGTACTTC. Translation: CASSQDPTGGREEQYF.

V is TRBV2 and J is TRBJ2-3; weak D call: TRBD2 (6 bases). Per germline, CDR1 SNHLY and CDR2 FYNNEI. Trimming stripped 3 bases from V and 1 base from J, with 23 bases between. The CDR3 spans 19 residues. DNA for the CDR3: TGTGCCAGCAGTGAGCGGGGACTGCCGAATTACCAACGCACAGATACGCAGTATTTT. Its translation is CASSERGLPNYQRTDTQYF.

The rearrangement links TRBV29-1 to TRBJ2-1; D is ambiguous. Germline V CDR1 and CDR2: SQVTM, ANQGSEA. This CDR3 has 16 residues. The V gene lost 3 bases and the J gene lost 0 bases, with 15 bases spanning the gap. CDR3 coding DNA: TGCAGCGTTGACCTGGTGGAACTGAGCTCCTACAATGAGCAGTTCTTC. This translates into CSVDLVELSSYNEQFF.

This chain links TRBV27 with TRBJ2-5; D gene ambiguous. Germline V CDR1 and CDR2: MNHEY, SMNVEV (reference sequence). The CDR3 is 13 residues long. V lost 6 bases and J 2 bases, leaving 10 bases between the germline ends. The CDR3 reads CASSPLGQETQYF. The CDR3 coding sequence is TGTGCCAGCAGCCCACTGGGGCAAGAGACCCAGTACTTC.

V usage is TRBV29-1 and J usage is TRBJ1-4; D remains ambiguous. The CDR3 covers 14 residues. The V end lost 4 bases, the J end lost 4 bases, and 13 bases lay between the germline ends. Looked up from germline, CDR1 is SQVTM and CDR2 is ANQGSEA. The CDR3 spells CSVVWAGDNEKLFF. The CDR3, as DNA: TGCAGCGTTGTGTGGGCAGGTGATAATGAAAAACTGTTTTTT.

This clone came up once. Germline and junction disagree at one end, which may indicate a read error. Here the CDR3 reads CASSLAGGPDIQYF. The CDR3 coding sequence is TGTGCCAGCAGCCTAGCGGGAGGGCCGGACATTCAGTACTTC. The J gene is TRBJ2-4, the V gene TRBV7-2; the match to TRBD2 covers 12 bases. Germline V CDR1 and CDR2: SGHTA, FQGNSA. The CDR3 runs 14 residues.

CDR3 DNA sequence: TGTGCCAGTAGTATGCTCCCGCCGACAGGGACCACCATATATTTT. Translated, it gives CASSMLPPTGTTIYF. The chain has TRBV19 and TRBJ1-3; 7 positions match TRBD1. The J segment lost 9 bases and the V segment lost 3 bases, leaving 11 bases of the junction unmatched. CDR1 and CDR2 (germline): LNHDA, SQIVND (reference sequence). This CDR3 spans 15 amino acids.

The chain carries TRBV21-1 and TRBJ2-3; the table's D call, TRBD2, has no DNA check behind it. TRBV21-1 is tagged as a pseudogene. The CDR3 length is 19 residues. The CDR3 DNA follows: TGTGCCAGCAGCCCCCCTGGCCTGACTAGCGGGAGTTCCTCAGATACGCAGTATTTT. Protein product: CASSPPGLTSGSSSDTQYF.

The chain has TRBV27 and TRBJ2-1; D unclear. V was trimmed by 4 bases and J by 0 bases, leaving 10 bases between them. The germline gives CDR1 MNHEY, CDR2 SMNVEV (reference sequence). The CDR3 extends over 15 amino acids. CDR3 amino acids: CASSWVITSYNEQFF. The DNA of the CDR3 is TGTGCCAGCAGTTGGGTTATAACCTCCTACAATGAGCAGTTCTTC.

This chain links TRBV7-2 with TRBJ2-3, with D possibly being TRBD2 (6 bases). Germline V gene sequence: CDR1 SGHTA, CDR2 FQGNSA. The germline V and J ends were trimmed by 5 bases and 0 bases, with 18 bases remaining between them. The CDR3 is 17 amino acids. CDR3 loop: CASSPGSRGTSTDTQYF. For the CDR3, the DNA is TGTGCCAGCAGCCCCGGATCGCGCGGGACTAGCACAGATACGCAGTATTTT.

The chain links TRBV7-6 to TRBJ2-7, with 14 bases lining up with TRBD2. The length of the CDR3 is 15 residues. V shed 4 bases, J shed 3 bases, and the junction held 2 bases outside the gene matches. Germline V lookup: CDR1 SGHVS, CDR2 FNYEAQ. The CDR3 protein is CASSYGTSGSYEQYF. Here the CDR3 DNA reads TGTGCCAGCAGCTATGGGACTAGCGGGAGCTACGAGCAGTACTTC. Full variable domain (rest looked up from reference TRBV7-6 and TRBJ2-7): GAGVSQSPRYKVTKRGQDVALRCDPISGHVSLYWYRQALGQGPEFLTYFNYEAQQDKSGLPNDRFSAERPEGSISTLTIQRTEQRDSAMYRCASSYGTSGSYEQYFGPGTRLTVT.

The chain uses TRBV28 and TRBJ2-7; 11 nucleotides match TRBD2. V lost 1 base and J lost 3; bases outside the gene matches: 14. This CDR3 is built from 19 residues. The germline V gene has CDR1 MDHEN and CDR2 SYDVKM. The CDR3 loop reads CASSLSRSPTSGSFYEQYF. CDR3 in DNA: TGTGCCAGCAGTTTATCAAGGTCCCCTACTAGCGGGAGCTTCTACGAGCAGTACTTC.

The chain uses TRBV9 and TRBJ2-7; no firm D call. This CDR3 has 16 amino acids. Trimming removed 0 bases from V and 3 bases from J, with 16 bases in between. CDR1 SGDLS and CDR2 YYNGEE come from the germline V gene. The CDR3 nucleotides read TGTGCCAGCAGCGTAGTGGCTCAGGCCCTCTACTACGAGCAGTACTTC. This sequence encodes CASSVVAQALYYEQYF.

CDR3 sequence: CSVLAGSYEQYF. CDR3 nucleotides: TGCAGCGTTCTAGCGGGCTCCTACGAGCAGTACTTC. The chain employs TRBV29-1 and TRBJ2-7; 8 nucleotides agree with TRBD2. J was trimmed by 0 bases and V by 5 bases; bases with no gene match: 0. CDR1 and CDR2 from the germline V gene are SQVTM and ANQGSEA. The CDR3 loop spans 12 amino acids.